The clone carrying this T cell receptor (beta chain) was counted once. The data were obtained in a study of CD8 T cells in Susac syndrome. When the RNA was reverse transcribed, random hexamers were used with an input of roughly 0.45 to 1 ug. The method of amplification for TCR beta CDR3 was immunoSEQ multiplex PCR, covering 54 Vbeta and 13 Jbeta. TCRdb recomputed calls from the immunoSEQ multiplex PCR reads with MiXCR, one row per CDR3 protein. The profile shows 69,000 or so distinct CDR3 sequences, approximately 93% of them singletons. The germline V gene encodes CDR1 LGHDT and CDR2 YNNKEL (reference sequence). The CDR3 sequence is 15 residues long. Unmatched junction bases numbered 5, after V lost 4 bases and J lost 0 bases. In contrast to the negatively isolated CD8+ and CD4+ T cells, TEMRA cells were FACS-enriched.

The gene calls are TRBV3-1 and TRBJ2-7; 8 positions match TRBD2. The clonotype comes from a human donor with multiple sclerosis. Sequencing was done on a sample of CD8+ T cells from PBMCs. The CDR3 sequence is CASSRTGGSSYEQYF. The CDR3 DNA reads TGTGCCAGCAGCCGAACGGGAGGGAGCTCCTACGAGCAGTACTTC.